One sample yielded the 7 T cell receptor beta chains listed below, sequenced in a study of memory CD4+ T cells and cytomegalovirus serostatus (dated by TCRdb to 2018 to 2020). Single viable CD3+CD4+CD8-CD45RO+ cells were sorted as memory CD4+ T cells on a FACSAria II. The library was generated by the immunoSEQ multiplex PCR assay. TCRdb retrieved this table from immuneACCESS and kept in-frame rearrangements only. Not all clones are present; in checked studies, unresolved V genes account for under half, and no reason is known for the remainder. The sample records 35,000 to 45,000 clones, nearly 80% of which are singletons. Roughly 0.8% of the sample goes to the ten largest clones. Sequencing was done on a sample of memory CD4+ T cells from blood. The receptors stem from an adult in good health and CMV-seronegative.

The CDR3 is CASSYRFDTQYF. In DNA form, the CDR3 reads TGTGCCAGCAGTTACCGTTTCGATACGCAGTATTTT. The rearrangement uses TRBV6-5 and TRBJ2-3; D not resolved. Trimming left V 2 bases short and J 6 bases short, with 6 bases between. The germline gives CDR1 MNHEY, CDR2 SVGAGI. This CDR3 region has 12 residues.

The V and J genes are TRBV19 and TRBJ1-4; D remains unclear. V was shortened by 4 bases and J by 3 bases, with 9 bases between the two germline ends. Germline CDR1 LNHDA, CDR2 SQIVND (reference sequence). CDR3 length: 14 residues. The CDR3 nucleotides read TGTGCCAGTAGTACCCCGGGTTCTAATGAAAAACTGTTTTTT. Translating it yields CASSTPGSNEKLFF.

The chain recombines TRBV19 with TRBJ2-3; the match to TRBD2 covers 9 bases. This CDR3 has 16 residues. Trimming removed 1 base from V and 6 bases from J; junction bases left unmatched: 8. CDR1 is LNHDA and CDR2 is SQIVND in the germline V gene (reference sequence). The CDR3 DNA sequence: TGTGCCAGTAGTATAGTAAGGATAGCGGGGGTGGATACGCAGTATTTT. This gives the protein CASSIVRIAGVDTQYF.

This clone was seen just once. The chain recombines TRBV19 with TRBJ1-5; D is uncertain. The CDR3 is 15 amino acids. Looked up from germline, CDR1 is LNHDA and CDR2 is SQIVND (reference sequence). Trimming removed 4 bases at V and 0 bases at J, with 10 bases between. Here the CDR3 DNA reads TGTGCCAGTAGTACACAGACCCATAGCAATCAGCCCCAGCATTTT. It specifies CASSTQTHSNQPQHF.

This chain uses TRBV7-2 with TRBJ2-1; a possible D gene is TRBD2 (5 bases). This CDR3 spans 15 amino acids. CDR1 and CDR2 (germline): SGHTA, FQGNSA. Trimming left V 5 bases short and J 3 bases short, with 14 bases between. The CDR3 nucleotides read TGTGCCAGCAGCCCGCCCAGCGGTCGCTACAATGAGCAGTTCTTC. This sequence encodes CASSPPSGRYNEQFF.

The chain couples TRBV10-1 to TRBJ2-5, with 8 bases aligning to TRBD2. The CDR3 extends over 17 amino acids. Germline values: CDR1 WNHNN, CDR2 SYGVQD (reference sequence). Trimming at V came to 2 bases and at J to 2 bases, leaving 10 bases not matched to a gene. CDR3 bases: TGCGCCAGCAGTGAGAAGCGGGGGAGCCTTGTGCAAGAGACCCAGTACTTC. This encodes CASSEKRGSLVQETQYF.

This clone was observed once. The chain is built from TRBV2 and TRBJ2-5; D possibly uses TRBD1 or TRBD2 (5 bases each). The V gene's germline CDR1 is SNHLY and CDR2 FYNNEI. Trimming removed 3 bases at V and 5 bases at J, with 10 bases between. This CDR3 is built from 13 residues. CDR3 sequence reads: CASSEGVSETQYF. The CDR3 bases are TGTGCCAGCAGTGAGGGGGTCAGTGAGACCCAGTACTTC.